This TCR beta chain comes out of a study of shared clonotypes between healthy human individuals (dated by TCRdb to the early 2020s). As for the study more broadly: The cohort included a few men and a couple of women between 18 and 49 years of age. The study deeply sequenced blood TCR repertoires of several healthy adults to estimate repertoire size and the extent of clonotype sharing between individuals. Each donor's leukapheresis produced roughly between roughly 0.9 and 8.9 billion PBMCs. Different laboratories and diverse techniques were used to prepare libraries and sequence TCR repertoires, to increase sequencing depth and limit assay-specific biases. Paper-wide results and their limitations: Based on pairwise subsampling, the degree of clonotype sharing among donors was expected to be affected by sequencing depth. Sampling was limited to blood, and TCR repertoires in tissue likely differ from TCR repertoires in blood. The genetic and exposure-history diversity represented was limited by the small number of donors.

Concerning this clone: Its antigen is still unknown. Per-nucleotide qualities are absent, and no much larger clonotype sits a single base away.

The donors were healthy, HIV-negative adults with no recently reported acute infections or vaccinations. Every donor was a Caucasian adult residing in Nashville, Tennessee, USA. For unsorted samples, 90 million or so PBMCs were counted and genomic DNA was extracted with the QIAamp DNA Blood Mini kit. Blood was collected by leukapheresis, and PBMCs were isolated by Ficoll-Histopaque density gradient centrifugation and then cryopreserved in liquid nitrogen vapor phase. Using the deep immunoSEQ assay, multiplex PCR amplified TCR CDR3 regions from genomic DNA. For each cell subset, the extracted genomic DNA was distributed evenly across all wells of several immunoSEQ 96-well plates, and each plate served as one replicate. For unsorted PBMC, roughly 300 ng of genomic DNA, equivalent to about 32,000 T cell genomes, went into each replicate PCR. Ten immunoSEQ deep assay plates were used to sequence the unsorted PBMC genomic DNA. Purified libraries were quantified with a Qubit 3.0 fluorometer, sized on a Bioanalyzer 2100, and re-quantified with the KAPA Library Quantification kit. Every immunoSEQ 96-well plate was sequenced on a dedicated single-read 150-cycle Illumina NextSeq 550 flow cell. Per the authors' processing: Because the immunoSEQ output held only junctional sequences and lacked quality scores, the filtering could not match the filtering applied to full-length reads. Sequences were annotated with PyIR, a Python wrapper for IgBLAST v1.9, using IMGT germline references to assign V/J genes and CDR3. Reads with weak V/J assignments (E-value above 1e-6), missing CDR3, stop codons, out-of-frame junctions, or ambiguous translated residues were removed. V3J clonotypes were defined as sequences sharing an identical inferred V gene, J gene, and CDR3 amino acid sequence. The percentage overlap between two repertoires was calculated by dividing the number of shared unique clonotypes by the size of the smaller repertoire. Repertoire richness was assessed with RTK rarefaction, the Chao1 estimator, and Recon v2.1 estimates of unobserved clonotypes. TCRdb's version of the immuneACCESS table is confined to in-frame rearrangements and falls short of the full clone set. An unresolved V gene accounts for under half of the shortfall where checked; the remainder is of unknown origin. That table furnishes V, J and clone size, whereas the DNA furnished D and trimming. This sample has about 500,000 clones in its table, and approximately 80% of those were observed once. More than 10% of the sample is taken by the ten largest.

CDR1 and CDR2, per the germline V gene (reference sequence), are SGHNT and YYREEE. Germline trimming: 2 bases from V, 9 bases from J; junction bases outside gene matches: 8. From the cysteine up to the phenylalanine, the CDR3 has a length of 15 residues. Left in the record is the CDR3 DNA by itself, 45 bases read in frame from the first base. The specimen was PBMCs. This sequence uses TRBV5-4 and TRBJ2-7; TRBD2 matches 13 bases in the middle. The source is a woman between 40 and 50 years old in good health. Some clones in this sample may be carry-over from other donors' samples. The DNA is as follows: TGTGCCAGCAGCTTTGGGACTAGCGGGACCGGGGGGCAGTACTTC. It translates to CASSFGTSGTGGQYF.